The text below deals with one TCR beta chain. Its target is not known. This sample is drawn from a study of OX40 agonist ivuxolimab in advanced cancers. Study-level points and caveats: The CD4+ and CD8+ T cells in the blood had expanded clonally by week 6 at 0.1 to 3.0 mg/kg.

Germline CDR1 and CDR2: SQVTM and ANQGSEA. V shed 2 bases and J shed 4 bases, with 11 bases lying between them. This CDR3 comprises 13 residues. Only in-frame clones appear in the TCRdb table, and some are missing; sequencing was by immunoSEQ multiplex PCR. The top ten hold 8.2% of the sample, which has about 67,000 clones, around 84% seen once. This chain connects TRBV29-1 to TRBJ1-2; D may be TRBD1 (5 bases). The sequence derives from an adult with an advanced solid tumor such as melanoma, head and neck, liver or kidney cancer. The specimen was CD4+ or CD8+ T cells sorted from blood, collected in a trial of the OX40 agonist ivuxolimab. This CDR3 is CSVENQGGYGYTF. The CDR3, as DNA: TGCAGCGTTGAAAACCAGGGAGGCTATGGCTACACCTTC.